The rows below give T cell receptor beta chains drawn from one sample of a study of T cells in localized non-small cell lung cancer. Some clones are missing from TCRdb's copy, which holds only in-frame ones; the method was immunoSEQ multiplex PCR. The sample records 1,500 or so clones, less than 35% being singletons. Here the sequenced sample was normal lung tissue next to the tumor, taken before any cancer treatment. All receptors derive from a man aged 35 to 70 with stage III squamous cell lung carcinoma. Both conserved end residues are part of each CDR3. D genes are given only for firm matches. A clone size is listed for some rows: how often the clone was seen (once, few, many), or a class if it is expanded.

NA	TRBJ1-3	TRBD1	TRBV6-7	CASSALATTGMPGNTIYF	TGTGCCAGCAGCGCACTAGCTACGACAGGGATGCCTGGAAACACCATATATTTT
NA	TRBJ2-7	NA	TRBV30	CASTKRGESSYEQYF	TGTGCCTCGACTAAGAGGGGAGAGAGCTCCTACGAGCAGTACTTC
NA	TRBJ1-6	NA	TRBV11-3	CASQQSLEPNSPLHF	TGTGCCAGCCAGCAAAGCCTAGAGCCGAATTCACCCCTCCACTTT
few	TRBJ2-6	TRBD1	TRBV6-8	CASRATGAGANVLTF	TGTGCCAGCAGGGCTACAGGGGCTGGGGCCAACGTCCTGACTTTC
few	TRBJ1-1	NA	TRBV11-3	CASSLVVKNTEAFF	TGTGCCAGCAGCTTAGTAGTCAAGAACACTGAAGCTTTCTTT
few	TRBJ2-3	NA	TRBV9	CASSTTGGLDTQYF	TGTGCCAGCAGCACCACCGGGGGCCTTGATACGCAGTATTTT
NA	TRBJ1-4	NA	TRBV9	CASSELEGSGEKLFF	TGTGCCAGCAGCGAGCTTGAGGGATCGGGAGAAAAACTGTTTTTT
NA	TRBJ2-3	TRBD1	TRBV25-1	CASSERDRALDTQYF	TGTGCCAGCAGTGAAAGGGACAGGGCCCTGGATACGCAGTATTTT
NA	TRBJ1-2	NA	TRBV19	CASSINGRNYGYTF	TGTGCCAGTAGTATCAACGGACGGAACTATGGCTACACCTTC
few	TRBJ1-1	NA	TRBV9	CASSPTEKGTEAFF	TGTGCCAGCAGCCCAACCGAAAAGGGCACTGAAGCTTTCTTT
NA	TRBJ2-5	NA	TRBV12-5	CASGPPETQYF	TGTGCCAGCGGTCCCCCGGAGACCCAGTACTTC
medium-sized	TRBJ2-4	NA	TRBV9	CASSVADNIAKNIQYF	TGTGCCAGCAGCGTAGCAGACAACATAGCCAAAAACATTCAGTACTTC
NA	TRBJ2-7	NA	TRBV19	CASSLHGQNSYEQYF	TGTGCCAGTAGTCTCCATGGACAGAACTCCTACGAGCAGTACTTC
few	TRBJ1-1	NA	TRBV6-8	CASKETLPNTEAFF	TGTGCCAGCAAGGAAACATTACCGAACACTGAAGCTTTCTTT
medium-sized	TRBJ2-5	NA	TRBV6-8	CASSVDTQETQYF	TGTGCCAGCAGTGTAGACACCCAAGAGACCCAGTACTTC
few	TRBJ2-1	NA	TRBV6-8	CASSREEGAHEQFF	TGTGCCAGCTCCCGGGAGGAGGGGGCGCATGAGCAGTTCTTC
NA	TRBJ2-3	NA	TRBV1	CASSQESPSSTDTQYF	TGCGCCAGCAGCCAAGAAAGTCCATCAAGCACAGATACGCAGTATTTT
NA	TRBJ2-1	NA	TRBV7-6	CASSLAGRSDEQFF	TGTGCCAGCAGCTTGGCAGGGAGGAGCGATGAGCAGTTCTTC
few	TRBJ2-5	NA	TRBV9	CASSLGDEETQYF	TGTGCCAGCAGTTTGGGGGATGAAGAGACCCAGTACTTC
few	TRBJ1-1	NA	TRBV11-3	CASSYGGVNTEAFF	TGTGCCAGCAGCTACGGCGGAGTGAACACTGAAGCTTTCTTT
NA	TRBJ1-1	TRBD1	TRBV11-3	CASSLRGQGNAEAFF	TGTGCCAGCAGCTTAAGGGGACAGGGGAATGCTGAAGCTTTCTTT
few	TRBJ2-3	TRBD2	TRBV7-6	CASSPESGLAGRDTQYF	TGTGCCAGCAGCCCCGAATCGGGACTAGCGGGGAGGGATACGCAGTATTTT
NA	TRBJ1-6	TRBD1	TRBV19	CASSIQGENSPLHF	TGTGCCAGTAGTATACAGGGGGAAAATTCACCCCTCCACTTT
NA	TRBJ1-2	TRBD1	TRBV7-7	CASSFSGTGGGYTF	TGTGCCAGCAGCTTTTCCGGGACAGGGGGAGGCTACACCTTC
once	TRBJ1-5	NA	TRBV15	CATSRDKVANQPQHF	TGTGCCACCAGCAGAGATAAGGTCGCAAATCAGCCCCAGCATTTT
NA	TRBJ2-3	NA	TRBV11-3	CASSSLSFGREVDTQYF	TGTGCCAGCAGCTCCCTATCCTTCGGGCGGGAAGTAGATACGCAGTATTTT
large	TRBJ1-1	NA	TRBV6-8	CASRPDRILQAFF	TGTGCCAGCAGACCCGACAGGATACTACAAGCTTTCTTT
NA	TRBJ2-7	TRBD2	TRBV19	CTSSRGEYEQYF	TGTACCAGTAGTCGGGGGGAATACGAGCAGTACTTC
NA	TRBJ2-2	TRBD2	TRBV9	CASRLAGDNTGELFF	TGTGCCAGCAGACTAGCGGGGGACAACACCGGGGAGCTATTTTTT
few	TRBJ1-5	TRBD1	TRBV9	CASSATGLGNQPQHF	TGTGCCAGCAGTGCGACAGGGTTGGGGAATCAGCCCCAGCATTTT
NA	TRBJ1-5	NA	TRBV30	CAWSVLGRGQPQHF	TGTGCCTGGAGTGTATTGGGAAGGGGTCAGCCCCAGCATTTT
few	TRBJ2-7	TRBD1	TRBV6-8	CASLLSAGQAYEQYF	TGTGCCAGCCTCTTATCAGCAGGACAGGCCTACGAGCAGTACTTC
NA	TRBJ1-1	NA	TRBV18	CASSPQGNTEAFF	TGTGCCAGCTCACCACAGGGGAACACTGAAGCTTTCTTT
NA	TRBJ2-2	TRBD1	TRBV14	CASSQTSDRGYNTGELFF	TGTGCCAGCAGCCAAACCTCCGACAGGGGTTATAACACCGGGGAGCTGTTTTTT
NA	TRBJ2-5	TRBD2	TRBV28	CASETSGKETQYF	TGTGCCAGTGAGACTAGCGGGAAAGAGACCCAGTACTTC
NA	TRBJ2-2	NA	TRBV29-1	CSVDGLNTGELFF	TGCAGCGTTGACGGACTAAACACCGGGGAGCTGTTTTTT
few	TRBJ2-3	NA	TRBV6-8	CASSYSKARGSDTQYF	TGTGCCAGCAGTTACTCAAAGGCGCGGGGATCAGATACGCAGTATTTT
NA	TRBJ2-2	NA	TRBV6-8	CASSYSTTGELFF	TGTGCCAGCAGTTACTCAACCACCGGGGAGCTGTTTTTT
few	TRBJ1-1	NA	TRBV6-8	CASNKGNIEAFF	TGTGCCAGCAACAAGGGTAACATTGAAGCTTTCTTT
NA	TRBJ2-1	NA	TRBV9	CASSVVGESYNEQFF	TGTGCCAGCAGCGTAGTGGGGGAATCCTACAATGAGCAGTTCTTC
NA	TRBJ1-5	NA	TRBV7-7	CASSWDGSNQPQHF	TGTGCCAGCAGCTGGGACGGTAGCAATCAGCCCCAGCATTTT